A single sample gave rise to the 18 T cell receptor beta chains below, sequenced in a study of shared T cell receptors in the human thymus. TCRdb's copy holds only in-frame clones and misses some; the assay was immunoSEQ multiplex PCR. The table lists a few hundred thousand clones, 95% of them singletons. Sequencing was performed on thymocytes. Receptor source: a human donor.

V usage is TRBV10-1 and J usage is TRBJ2-1, with 7 bases lining up with TRBD2. CDR3 length: 16 amino acids. CDR1 is WNHNN, CDR2 SYGVQD, per germline (reference sequence). Germline trimming cut 8 bases from V and 8 bases from J; bases unmatched to any gene: 18. For the CDR3, the DNA is TGCGCCAGCGGACGAATATGGGGGAGGGCCCCCGATGAGCAGTTCTTC. Amino acids: CASGRIWGRAPDEQFF.

This sequence joins TRBV19 and TRBJ2-1; 7 bases fit TRBD1. CDR3 length equals 15 residues. The junction had 11 bases not matched to a gene; V was cut back by 6 bases and J by 6 bases. The germline V gene encodes CDR1 LNHDA and CDR2 SQIVND (reference sequence). CDR3 amino acids: CASRRQGATGNEQFF. DNA for the CDR3: TGTGCCAGTAGACGACAGGGAGCCACTGGCAATGAGCAGTTCTTC.

The chain links TRBV14 to TRBJ2-7, with TRBD2 matching over 13 bases. V lost 0 bases and J lost 3; bases outside the gene matches: 17. The CDR3 extends over 21 amino acids. Germline-derived CDR1 and CDR2 are SGHDN and FVKESK. The CDR3 region is CASSQEPPTLRTSGRGYEQYF. Written as DNA, the CDR3 is TGTGCCAGCAGCCAAGAGCCCCCTACCCTCCGGACTAGCGGGAGAGGCTACGAGCAGTACTTC. The full variable domain, rest sourced from reference TRBV14 and TRBJ2-7, is EAGVTQFPSHSVIEKGQTVTLRCDPISGHDNLYWYRRVMGKEIKFLLHFVKESKQDESGMPNNRFLAERTGGTYSTLKVQPAELEDSGVYFCASSQEPPTLRTSGRGYEQYFGPGTRLTVT.

CDR3 nucleotides: TGTGCCTGGGTTGGTCCTAGCGGGAGGTATGAGCAGTACTTC. This codes for CAWVGPSGRYEQYF. The V call is TRBV30, the J call TRBJ2-7; 11 bases fit TRBD2. Unmatched junction bases numbered 10, after V lost 5 bases and J lost 7 bases. There are 14 residues in the CDR3. The germline V gene has CDR1 GTSNPN and CDR2 SVGIG (reference sequence). Supplemented by reference TRBV30 and TRBJ2-7, the full variable domain reads SQTIHQWPATLVQPVGSPLSLECTVEGTSNPNLYWYRQAAGRGLQLLFYSVGIGQISSEVPQNLSASRPQDRQFILSSKKLLLSDSGFYLCAWVGPSGRYEQYFGPGTRLTVT.

The table lists this clone with a count of one. The chain combines TRBV7-9 with TRBJ2-5; no definite D call. The CDR3 spans 14 residues. The germline V gene has CDR1 SEHNR and CDR2 FQNEAQ (reference sequence). Deletions cut 4 bases from V and 2 bases from J, with 11 bases between. This CDR3 reads CASSSLTQQETQYF. CDR3 in DNA: TGTGCCAGCAGCTCACTCACCCAACAAGAGACCCAGTACTTC.

The chain links TRBV30 to TRBJ2-7; 8 positions agree with TRBD2. The V segment lost 5 bases and the J segment 3 bases; nucleotides outside the gene matches: 3. The CDR3 sequence is 12 residues long. The V gene's germline CDR1 is GTSNPN and CDR2 SVGIG (reference sequence). In DNA form, the CDR3 reads TGTGCCTGGGTCGGGGGGGGCTACGAGCAGTACTTC. Translation gives CAWVGGGYEQYF.

The chain joins TRBV28 to TRBJ1-1, with D tentatively TRBD1 (6 bases). Trimming took 10 bases from V and 7 from J, leaving 19 bases between them. Germline CDR1 is MDHEN and CDR2 is SYDVKM. The CDR3 runs to 13 residues. The CDR3 here is CATLEGGGVEAFF. The CDR3 DNA reads TGTGCCACCCTGGAAGGGGGTGGTGTTGAAGCTTTCTTT.

The rearrangement links TRBV11-3 to TRBJ2-2; D perhaps matches TRBD2 (6 bases). Looked up from germline, CDR1 is SGHNT and CDR2 is YENEEA. This CDR3 has 14 amino acids. V lost 6 bases and J lost 1, with 9 bases in between. CDR3 bases: TGTGCCAGCAGTGGGGGGAGGAACACCGGGGAGCTGTTTTTT. Translation: CASSGGRNTGELFF.

The chain couples TRBV19 to TRBJ1-3; D uncertain. Germline loops: CDR1 LNHDA, CDR2 SQIVND (reference sequence). The ends were cut back, 0 bases at V and 0 bases at J, with 12 bases in the middle. This CDR3 comprises 17 residues. CDR3 amino acids: CASSIDLVSSSGNTIYF. The CDR3 coding sequence is TGTGCCAGTAGTATAGATCTGGTCAGCAGCTCTGGAAACACCATATATTTT.

J is TRBJ1-1 and V is TRBV2; no firm D call. CDR3 size: 14 residues. V was pared by 7 bases and J by 1 base, with 13 bases between. In germline, CDR1 is SNHLY, CDR2 FYNNEI. As DNA, the CDR3 is TGTGCCAGCATCTTTCGGCAGACGAACACTGAAGCTTTCTTT. As protein: CASIFRQTNTEAFF.

The chain employs TRBV11-2 and TRBJ2-7; D may be TRBD2 (6 bases). V lost 3 bases and J lost 2, with 14 bases in between. The CDR3 is 15 amino acids. CDR1 is SGHAT, CDR2 FQNNGV, per germline. CDR3 nucleotides: TGTGCCAGCAGCTTGTCCCGGACTACAACCTACGAGCAGTACTTC. This sequence encodes CASSLSRTTTYEQYF.

The chain is built from TRBV5-6 and TRBJ1-6; D gene unclear. Germline V gene sequence: CDR1 SGHDT, CDR2 YYEEEE. Trimming removed 2 bases at V and 5 bases at J, with 11 bases between. The CDR3 totals 15 residues. The CDR3 DNA is TGTGCCAGCAGCTTTTCTACAGAGAATAATTCACCCCTCCACTTT. Translation: CASSFSTENNSPLHF.

The chain joins TRBV30 to TRBJ2-7; tentatively, D is TRBD2 (5 bases). Looked up from germline, CDR1 is GTSNPN and CDR2 is SVGIG (reference sequence). V was shortened by 4 bases and J by 3 bases, with 37 bases between the two germline ends. The CDR3 loop spans 21 amino acids. The CDR3 sequence: CAWNKKGGDISGITGNYEQYF. CDR3 sequence (DNA): TGTGCCTGGAATAAAAAGGGTGGGGATATCAGCGGAATAACGGGGAACTACGAGCAGTACTTC.

The chain uses TRBV9 and TRBJ1-3; D is unresolved. Looked up from germline, CDR1 is SGDLS and CDR2 is YYNGEE. The CDR3 consists of 15 residues. Trimming removed 0 bases at V and 2 bases at J, with 9 bases between. The CDR3 spells CASSVAGITGNTIYF. As DNA, the CDR3 is TGTGCCAGCAGCGTAGCCGGAATCACTGGAAACACCATATATTTT.

The chain joins TRBV19 to TRBJ1-5, with a weak D call TRBD1 (6 bases). The CDR3 contains 16 residues. V lost 2 bases and J 4 bases, leaving 15 bases between the germline ends. Germline CDR1 and CDR2: LNHDA and SQIVND (reference sequence). The CDR3 coding sequence is TGTGCCAGTAGTATAAACCGACAGGTAGGGAATCAGCCCCAGCATTTT. Its translation is CASSINRQVGNQPQHF.

The genes are TRBV7-2 and TRBJ2-5, with TRBD1 as a possible D gene (5 bases). Germline lookup yields CDR1 SGHTA and CDR2 FQGNSA. The V end was cut by 4 bases, the J end by 10 bases, with 13 bases between. The CDR3 runs to 12 residues. CDR3 coding DNA: TGTGCCAGCAGCTCCCTGTTGGGGCACCAGTACTTC. Its translation: CASSSLLGHQYF.

This clone has only one observation. The gene calls are TRBV12-5 and TRBJ2-1; TRBD1 matches 12 bases. The CDR3 consists of 18 residues. Trimming took 6 bases from V and 10 from J; bases not matched to a gene: 19. The germline V gene has CDR1 LGHNT and CDR2 FRNRAP. This chain's CDR3 is CASGPQKPGQGAIYEQFF. The CDR3 DNA sequence: TGTGCTAGTGGACCGCAGAAACCGGGACAGGGGGCGATCTACGAGCAGTTCTTC.

The chain employs TRBV6-1 and TRBJ1-4; 11 bases fit TRBD1. V was clipped by 2 bases and J by 7 bases; unmatched bases: 9. The CDR3 is 17 amino acids. CDR1 is MNHNS and CDR2 is SASEGT in the germline V gene. CDR3 protein: CASSERTGGYKREKLFF. As DNA, the CDR3 is TGTGCCAGCAGTGAAAGGACAGGGGGCTATAAGCGTGAAAAACTGTTTTTT.